This T cell receptor (beta chain) emerged from a study of control samples from healthy donors and cancer patients. This clone was seen more than once but under ten times. Data came from immunoSEQ multiplex PCR; TCRdb stores just in-frame clones and leaves some out. This table has about 120,000 clones, more than 75% appearing once. This CDR3 is built from 14 residues. Germline CDR1 reads MNHEY; CDR2 reads SVGAGI. Trimming removed 0 bases from V and 6 bases from J, with 11 bases in between. This sequence originates from a young man in good health. The specimen sequenced was blood. V and J are TRBV6-5 and TRBJ1-2; no clear D. The CDR3, as DNA: TGTGCCAGCAGTTACTCGAAGGCCGGGCATGGCTACACCTTC. Its protein is CASSYSKAGHGYTF.